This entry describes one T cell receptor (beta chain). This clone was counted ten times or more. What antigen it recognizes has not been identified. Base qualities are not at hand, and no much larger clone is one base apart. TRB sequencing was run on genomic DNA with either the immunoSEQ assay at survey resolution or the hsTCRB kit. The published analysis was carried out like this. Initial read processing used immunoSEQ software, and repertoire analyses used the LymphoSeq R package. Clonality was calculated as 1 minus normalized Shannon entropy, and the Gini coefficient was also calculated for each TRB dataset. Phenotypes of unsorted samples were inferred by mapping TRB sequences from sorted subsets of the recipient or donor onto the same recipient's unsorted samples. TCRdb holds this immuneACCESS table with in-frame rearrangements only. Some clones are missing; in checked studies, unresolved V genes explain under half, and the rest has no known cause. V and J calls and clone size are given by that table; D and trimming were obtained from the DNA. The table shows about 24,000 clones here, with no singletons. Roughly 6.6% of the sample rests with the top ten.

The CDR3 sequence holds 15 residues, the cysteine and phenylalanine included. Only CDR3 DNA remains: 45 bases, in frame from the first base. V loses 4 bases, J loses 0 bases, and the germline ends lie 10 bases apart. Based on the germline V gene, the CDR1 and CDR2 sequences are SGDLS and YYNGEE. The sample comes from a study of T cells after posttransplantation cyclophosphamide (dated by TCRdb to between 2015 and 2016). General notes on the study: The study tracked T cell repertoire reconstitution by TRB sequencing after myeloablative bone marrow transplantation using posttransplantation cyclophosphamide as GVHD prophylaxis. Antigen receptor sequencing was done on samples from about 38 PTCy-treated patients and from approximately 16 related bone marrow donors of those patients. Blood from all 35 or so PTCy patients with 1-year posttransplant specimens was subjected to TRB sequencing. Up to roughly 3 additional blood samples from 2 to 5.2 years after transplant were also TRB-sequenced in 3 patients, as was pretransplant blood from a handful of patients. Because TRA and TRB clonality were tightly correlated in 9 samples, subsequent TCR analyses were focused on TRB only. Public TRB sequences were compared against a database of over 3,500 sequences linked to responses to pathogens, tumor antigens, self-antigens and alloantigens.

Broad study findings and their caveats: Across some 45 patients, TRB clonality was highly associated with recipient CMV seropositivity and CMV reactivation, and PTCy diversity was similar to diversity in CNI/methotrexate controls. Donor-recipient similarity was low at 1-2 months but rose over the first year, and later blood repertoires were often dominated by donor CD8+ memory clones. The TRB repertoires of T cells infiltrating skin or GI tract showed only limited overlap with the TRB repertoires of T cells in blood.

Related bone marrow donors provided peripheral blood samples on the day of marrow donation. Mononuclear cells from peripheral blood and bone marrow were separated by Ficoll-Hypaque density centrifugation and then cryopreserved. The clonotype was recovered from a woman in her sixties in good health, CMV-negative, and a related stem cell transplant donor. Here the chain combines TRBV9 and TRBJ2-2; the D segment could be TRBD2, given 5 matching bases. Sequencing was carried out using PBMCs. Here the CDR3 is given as CASSFGLANTGELFF. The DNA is TGTGCCAGCAGCTTCGGACTGGCGAACACCGGGGAGCTGTTTTTT.